These 9 T cell receptor beta chains were sequenced from one sample in a study of prognosis after radiotherapy for stage I lung cancer. TCR beta CDR3 amplification from genomic DNA was performed by two-round multiplex PCR. Gene-specific TRBV and TRBJ primers were used in PCR round one. TCRdb processed the multiplex PCR reads anew with MiXCR; each CDR3 protein has one entry. The table has around 63,000 distinct CDR3 sequences, about 25% seen once. The sequencing here drew on PBMCs, taken before or after stereotactic body radiation therapy (not recorded which). The source of these receptors is a donor of 50 years or more with non-small cell lung cancer.

In its sample, this clonotype was seen many times. The chain recombines TRBV7-9 with TRBJ1-1; 7 positions match TRBD1. Trimming at V came to 8 bases and at J to 1 base, leaving 7 bases not matched to a gene. This CDR3 is 14 amino acids long. Germline V gene sequence: CDR1 SEHNR, CDR2 FQNEAQ (reference sequence). This CDR3 reads CASLRGTENTEAFF. Here the CDR3 DNA reads TGTGCCAGCCTACGGGGGACAGAGAACACTGAAGCTTTCTTT.

This clonotype was counted many times. V is TRBV20-1 and J is TRBJ2-1; D unclear. The germline V gene encodes CDR1 DFQATT and CDR2 SNEGSKA (reference sequence). Trimming took off 3 bases at V and 0 bases at J, with 12 bases between the two ends. CDR3 length: 15 amino acids. This CDR3 is CSASSGHPSYNEQFF. The DNA for the CDR3 is TGCAGTGCTAGTTCTGGGCACCCCTCCTACAATGAGCAGTTCTTC.

This sequence joins TRBV5-1 and TRBJ1-1, with D unclear. The V end lost 9 bases, the J end lost 0 bases, and 12 bases lay between the germline ends. CDR1 and CDR2 from the germline V gene are SGHRS and YFSETQ. This CDR3 has 13 residues. The DNA of the CDR3 is TGCGCCAACTGCGCCGTCATGAACACTGAAGCTTTCTTT. This encodes CANCAVMNTEAFF.

This clonotype was counted many times. The chain uses TRBV6-2 or TRBV6-3 and TRBJ1-2; D is undetermined. Germline V gene lookup returns CDR1 MNHEY and CDR2 SVGEGT. V lost 6 bases, J lost 0 bases, and 8 bases lay in between. The CDR3 is 13 residues long. DNA for the CDR3: TGTGCCAGCAGAGTACCAACTAACTATGGCTACACCTTC. Encoded protein: CASRVPTNYGYTF.

At least ten counts were recorded for this clonotype. The chain couples TRBV5-6 to TRBJ1-2; 10 nucleotides agree with TRBD1. Germline-derived CDR1 and CDR2 are SGHDT and YYEEEE. This CDR3 is 14 amino acids long. J lost 6 bases, V lost 5 bases, and 7 bases had no gene match. The chain's CDR3 is CASRPNGQGDGYTF. In DNA, the CDR3 is TGTGCCAGCAGGCCGAACGGACAGGGGGATGGCTACACCTTC. The variable domain in full, with the rest retrieved from reference TRBV5-6 and TRBJ1-2, is DAGVTQSPTHLIKTRGQQVTLRCSPKSGHDTVSWYQQALGQGPQFIFQYYEEEERQRGNFPDRFSGHQFPNYSSELNVNALLLGDSALYLCASRPNGQGDGYTFGSGTRLTVV.

This clonotype was seen at least ten times. The chain joins TRBV20-1 to TRBJ2-1; D gene unclear. The CDR3 is made up of 12 amino acids. The germline V gene has CDR1 DFQATT and CDR2 SNEGSKA (reference sequence). Trimming stripped 3 bases from V and 5 bases from J, with 8 bases between. The CDR3 DNA is TGCAGTGCTAGGGACCCGGACAATGAGCAGTTCTTC. Its protein is CSARDPDNEQFF.

The table lists this clonotype with many counts. J is TRBJ1-4 and V is TRBV18; D gene unclear. The V and J ends lost 1 base and 4 bases respectively, with 13 bases between them. The CDR3 has 16 residues. Germline CDR1 reads KGHSH; CDR2 reads LQKENI. The CDR3 loop reads CASSPRSTSLNEKLFF. The CDR3 region has the DNA TGTGCCAGCTCACCACGTTCCACCTCTCTTAATGAAAAACTGTTTTTT.

In its sample, this clonotype was seen a few times. One base separates it from a far larger clone, so it is likely a read error. The chain employs TRBV6-4 and TRBJ1-4; tentative D call: TRBD1 (6 bases). The V end was cut by 3 bases, the J end by 4 bases, with 12 bases between. Germline CDR1 is MRHNA and CDR2 is SNTAGT. The CDR3 has 15 residues. The CDR3 loop reads CASSEMDSNNEKLFF. CDR3 nucleotides: TGTGCCAGCAGTGAGATGGACAGTAATAATGAAAAACTGTTTTTT.

V gene TRBV6-2 or TRBV6-3 combines with J gene TRBJ1-6; D gene uncertain. V dropped 6 bases and J dropped 7 bases, with 19 bases sitting between them. Germline values: CDR1 MNHEY, CDR2 SVGEGT. The CDR3 is 16 residues long. The CDR3 nucleotides read TGTGCCAGCAGCATTCCGGGATTTGGATGGAATTCACCCCTCCACTTT. Translating gives CASSIPGFGWNSPLHF.